Listed below are T cell receptor beta chains from one sample, sequenced in a study of blood T cells in healthy people across ages. TCRdb analysed the 5' RACE reads with MiXCR anew, one entry per CDR3 protein. The data show some 1.7 million distinct CDR3 sequences, with 28% seen just once and roughly 8% held by the top ten. The sequencing input was blood. These receptors were collected from a woman in her twenties or thirties in good health. CDR3s include the opening cysteine and the closing phenylalanine or tryptophan. The order of the fields is CDR3 length, D gene, J gene, clone size, V gene, CDR3 DNA, CDR3 protein. A D gene is named only where the DNA matches it firmly. The size of a clone is reported for some rows only, either as once, few or many, or as a class for expanded clones.

14 | NA | TRBJ2-3 | many | TRBV6-5 | TGTGCCAGCAGACAACAGGGTAGTGCAGATACGCAGTATTTT | CASRQQGSADTQYF
14 | NA | TRBJ2-7 | many | TRBV3-1 | TGTGCCAGCAGCCAAGCCGGGGTGACCTACGAGCAGTACTTC | CASSQAGVTYEQYF
15 | NA | TRBJ2-7 | NA | TRBV28 | TGTGCCAGTATCGGCGGGGGCGCCGGCTCCTACGAGCAGTACTTC | CASIGGGAGSYEQYF
13 | TRBD1 | TRBJ1-2 | NA | TRBV6-6 | TGTGCCAGTAGAGCAGGGGGCGTCTATGGCTACACCTTC | CASRAGGVYGYTF
15 | NA | TRBJ2-3 | few | TRBV7-2 | TGTGCCAGCAGCTTCCCGACATCGAACACAGATACGCAGTATTTT | CASSFPTSNTDTQYF
14 | TRBD2 | TRBJ2-1 | NA | TRBV20-1 | TGCAGTGCTGGAGAGCGGGAGGGCGGAAGTGAGCAGTTCTTC | CSAGEREGGSEQFF
14 | NA | TRBJ2-7 | many | TRBV20-1 | TGCAGTGCTAGAGAGTTAGTAGGCCACCAAGAGCAGTACTTC | CSARELVGHQEQYF
14 | NA | TRBJ1-5 | NA | TRBV9 | TGTGCCTGCAGCGTGGGAGGGCCCGGGGAACCCCAGCATTTT | CACSVGGPGEPQHF
18 | NA | TRBJ2-3 | NA | TRBV20-1 | TGCAGTGCTAGTTACGGGTCGGCAGGGGCCCTTTCGCCAGATACGCAGTATTTT | CSASYGSAGALSPDTQYF
13 | NA | TRBJ1-2 | NA | TRBV20-1 | TGCAGTGCTAGAGACATCGTTTTCTATGGCTACACCTTC | CSARDIVFYGYTF
15 | TRBD2 | TRBJ2-1 | many | TRBV9 | TGTGCCAGCAGCTCTGGGCGGGGAGGGTACAATGAGCAGTTCTTC | CASSSGRGGYNEQFF
15 | NA | TRBJ1-2 | many | TRBV28 | TGTGCCAGCAGGCCACCAAGCACAGCTAACTATGGCTACACCTTC | CASRPPSTANYGYTF
16 | TRBD2 | TRBJ2-5 | few | TRBV6-1 | TGTGCCAGCAGCGGGGAGACTAGCGGATACCAAGAGACCCAGTACTTC | CASSGETSGYQETQYF
14 | TRBD2 | TRBJ2-1 | NA | TRBV20-1 | TGCAGTGCAGACTCGGGACTAGTATACAATGAGCAGTTCTTC | CSADSGLVYNEQFF
14 | NA | TRBJ2-3 | NA | TRBV9 | TGTGCCAGCAGCGAACAACACGGGACAGATACGCAGTATTTT | CASSEQHGTDTQYF